These 28 T cell receptor beta chains share one sample of origin, sequenced in a study of cytomegalovirus exposure and HLA in healthy donors. Primers included in the PCR were 60 Vbeta and 13 Jbeta primers. Produced via immunoSEQ multiplex PCR; TCRdb's table is partial and in-frame only. The data contain 200,000 to 250,000 clones, 75% of them seen just once; the ten biggest clones take up 1.8%. Sequencing used PBMCs. Receptors were obtained from a woman younger than 45 in good health and CMV-seronegative.

This rearrangement joins TRBV10-3 to TRBJ1-6; TRBD1 might be the D (5 bases). Trimming stripped 4 bases from V and 5 bases from J, with 12 bases between. Germline assignment: CDR1 ENHRY and CDR2 SYGVKD. The CDR3 loop spans 15 amino acids. CDR3: CAISGGGPNNSPLHF. DNA of the CDR3: TGTGCCATCAGTGGGGGGGGACCCAATAATTCACCCCTCCACTTT.

The V call is TRBV7-3, the J call TRBJ2-3, with D possibly TRBD2 on 5 matching bases. From germline, CDR1 is SGHTA and CDR2 FQGTGA. The CDR3 contains 14 residues. Trimming removed 1 base from V and 3 bases from J, with 8 bases in between. CDR3 sequence reads: CASSLNTGTDTQYF. The CDR3 region has the DNA TGTGCCAGCAGCTTAAATACGGGGACAGATACGCAGTATTTT.

The rearrangement joins TRBV30 to TRBJ2-1; TRBD2 matches at 8 bases. With 4 bases clipped from V and 5 bases from J, the junction kept 16 bases outside the gene matches. CDR3 length: 17 residues. Germline V lookup: CDR1 GTSNPN, CDR2 SVGIG (reference sequence). DNA of the CDR3: TGTGCCTGGATGGCGGGAGGCCGGCCGTGGGCAAACAATGAGCAGTTCTTC. Translated, it gives CAWMAGGRPWANNEQFF.

The chain carries TRBV27 and TRBJ2-7, with 8 bases matching TRBD2. V was pared by 8 bases and J by 4 bases, with 13 bases of the junction left unmatched. Germline CDR1 reads MNHEY; CDR2 reads SMNVEV (reference sequence). This CDR3 spans 15 amino acids. CDR3: CASSRGAGVGYEQYF. The CDR3 DNA reads TGTGCCAGCTCCCGGGGAGCGGGAGTGGGGTACGAGCAGTACTTC.

Concerning this clone itself: Other DNA variants within this sample encode the same CDR3. The chain recombines TRBV27 with TRBJ2-7; TRBD1 matches at 7 bases. Germline assignment: CDR1 MNHEY and CDR2 SMNVEV (reference sequence). The CDR3 length is 15 residues. With 2 bases clipped from V and 3 bases from J, the junction kept 7 bases outside the gene matches. The CDR3 loop reads CASSLAPGQYYEQYF. CDR3 sequence (DNA): TGTGCCAGCAGTTTAGCTCCGGGACAGTACTACGAGCAGTACTTC.

This CDR3 reads CATRGLAATDTQYF. CDR3 bases: TGTGCCACGAGGGGACTAGCGGCTACAGATACGCAGTATTTT. The genes are TRBV10-3 and TRBJ2-3; TRBD2 aligns across 11 bases. Germline V gene sequence: CDR1 ENHRY, CDR2 SYGVKD. The junction had 6 bases not matched to a gene; V was cut back by 10 bases and J by 3 bases. The CDR3 contains 14 residues.

This clone was seen a handful of times. This chain joins TRBV9 and TRBJ1-6; TRBD1 aligns across 7 bases. Germline V CDR1 and CDR2: SGDLS, YYNGEE. The length of the CDR3 is 15 residues. V lost 0 bases and J lost 9; bases outside the gene matches: 6. As DNA, the CDR3 is TGTGCCAGCAGCGTAGGGCAGGGGGATGGTTCACCCCTCCACTTT. Amino acids: CASSVGQGDGSPLHF.

V gene TRBV5-1 combines with J gene TRBJ2-1; tentative D call: TRBD2 (6 bases). Looked up from germline, CDR1 is SGHRS and CDR2 is YFSETQ. This CDR3 has 13 residues. Trimming cost V 2 bases and J 8 bases, with 11 bases left between them. CDR3 loop: CASSLSGEDEQFF. CDR3 in DNA: TGCGCCAGCAGCTTATCGGGGGAGGATGAGCAGTTCTTC.

This clone occurred a few times. The chain joins TRBV15 to TRBJ2-1, with 11 bases that match TRBD2. This CDR3 spans 15 amino acids. Germline lookup yields CDR1 LNHNV and CDR2 YYDKDF (reference sequence). The V segment lost 2 bases and the J segment 4 bases; nucleotides outside the gene matches: 1. In nucleotides, the CDR3 is TGTGCCACCAGCAGACGACTAGCGGGATACAATGAGCAGTTCTTC. This gives the protein CATSRRLAGYNEQFF.

V is TRBV29-1 and J is TRBJ2-2, with 8 bases matching TRBD1. Germline V gives CDR1 SQVTM, CDR2 ANQGSEA. The CDR3 has 15 amino acids. The V and J ends lost 6 bases and 4 bases, in that order; junction bases with no gene match: 10. CDR3 coding DNA: TGCAGCGTGACCCCCAGACAGGGGTCCACCGGGGAGCTGTTTTTT. This codes for CSVTPRQGSTGELFF.

The chain joins TRBV19 to TRBJ2-3, with D perhaps TRBD2 (5 bases). Trimming removed 7 bases at V and 1 base at J, with 27 bases between. This CDR3 is 19 amino acids long. Germline lookup yields CDR1 LNHDA and CDR2 SQIVND (reference sequence). Written as DNA, the CDR3 is TGTGCCAGTACTGAAGACGGGGTATATGGATTCGTCGGCACAGATACGCAGTATTTT. It specifies CASTEDGVYGFVGTDTQYF.

The chain is built from TRBV10-3 and TRBJ1-2, with 9 positions matching TRBD1. Germline V gene sequence: CDR1 ENHRY, CDR2 SYGVKD. This CDR3 contains 13 residues. V was pared by 11 bases and J by 4 bases, with 8 bases of the junction left unmatched. The CDR3 spells CASGTGGSYGYTF. The CDR3 DNA is TGTGCCTCCGGCACAGGGGGCAGCTATGGCTACACCTTC.

The rearrangement links TRBV11-2 to TRBJ1-2; 9 bases map to TRBD1. In germline, CDR1 is SGHAT, CDR2 FQNNGV. The CDR3 loop spans 13 amino acids. V lost 5 bases and J lost 9; bases outside the gene matches: 7. The CDR3, as DNA: TGTGCCAGCAGCCCTACAGGGGGCGAGCGCTACACCTTC. It is translated as CASSPTGGERYTF.

This chain joins TRBV4-1 and TRBJ2-5, with D possibly TRBD2 on 6 matching bases. Germline V gives CDR1 MGHRA, CDR2 YSYEKL. V gave up 2 bases and J gave up 1 base, with 11 bases separating them. This CDR3 has 15 residues. Here the CDR3 DNA reads TGCGCCAGCAGCCAAACACCACTAGCCCAAGAGACCCAGTACTTC. Its translation: CASSQTPLAQETQYF.

As DNA, the CDR3 is TGTGCCAGTAGTTCCAACCCCGCGGGAGGGTCCTACAATGAGCAGTTCTTC. Its translation is CASSSNPAGGSYNEQFF. The V call is TRBV19, the J call TRBJ2-1; 9 nucleotides line up with TRBD2. Germline V CDR1 and CDR2: LNHDA, SQIVND (reference sequence). The V segment lost 5 bases and the J segment 1 base; nucleotides outside the gene matches: 9. The CDR3 length is 17 residues.

This rearrangement joins TRBV7-3 to TRBJ2-3; TRBD1 might be the D (5 bases). The V end was cut by 6 bases, the J end by 2 bases, with 12 bases between. CDR3 length: 14 residues. In germline, CDR1 is SGHTA, CDR2 FQGTGA. The CDR3 sequence: CASSPAGITDTQYF. In DNA, the CDR3 is TGTGCCAGCAGTCCTGCAGGGATCACAGATACGCAGTATTTT. The full variable domain, in which reference TRBV7-3 and TRBJ2-3 provide the parts outside the CDR3, is GAGVSQTPSNKVTEKGKYVELRCDPISGHTALYWYRQSLGQGPEFLIYFQGTGAADDSGLPNDRFFAVRPEGSVSTLKIQRTERGDSAVYLCASSPAGITDTQYFGPGTRLTVL.

The rearrangement joins TRBV30 to TRBJ2-7; a possible D gene is TRBD2 (6 bases). The CDR3 is 13 amino acids. V lost 5 bases, J lost 5 bases, and 16 bases lay in between. Germline V gene data show CDR1 as GTSNPN and CDR2 as SVGIG (reference sequence). CDR3 sequence reads: CAWAKGREDEQYF. The CDR3 coding sequence is TGTGCCTGGGCAAAGGGCAGGGAGGACGAGCAGTACTTC.

The chain links TRBV6-6 to TRBJ2-3, with 7 bases lining up with TRBD1. Germline CDR1 MNHNY, CDR2 SVGAGI (reference sequence). The trim removed 6 bases at V and 1 base at J, leaving 4 bases unmatched. This CDR3 has 14 amino acids. CDR3 DNA: TGTGCCAGCAGGGACAGGATCGGCACAGATACGCAGTATTTT. It specifies CASRDRIGTDTQYF.

A note on this clone: One junction end does not reproduce the germline sequence, and a read error may be involved. This rearrangement joins TRBV30 to TRBJ1-1; D call uncertain. The CDR3 runs to 13 residues. Per germline, CDR1 GTSNPN and CDR2 SVGIG (reference sequence). The CDR3 nucleotides read TGTGCCTCGAGGGCAAGGGAGAACACTGAAGATTTCTTT. Protein sequence: CASRARENTEDFF.

This clone turned up a few times. The rearrangement uses TRBV4-1 and TRBJ1-1; D remains unclear. Trimming shortened V by 0 bases and J by 1 base, and 9 bases separated the two germline ends. This CDR3 is built from 15 residues. Per germline, CDR1 MGHRA and CDR2 YSYEKL. The CDR3 loop is CASSQDPRGNTEAFF. CDR3 coding DNA: TGCGCCAGCAGCCAAGATCCTCGGGGGAACACTGAAGCTTTCTTT.

The chain links TRBV30 to TRBJ1-1; 9 bases map to TRBD1. V lost 3 bases and J lost 0; bases outside the gene matches: 8. CDR1 GTSNPN and CDR2 SVGIG come from the germline V gene (reference sequence). The CDR3 length is 16 residues. This CDR3 is CAWRPRTGVMNTEAFF. Here the CDR3 DNA reads TGTGCCTGGAGACCTAGGACAGGGGTTATGAACACTGAAGCTTTCTTT.

V usage is TRBV29-1 and J usage is TRBJ1-1, with 10 bases that match TRBD1. In germline, CDR1 is SQVTM, CDR2 ANQGSEA. The CDR3 sequence is 15 residues long. V shed 7 bases, J shed 0 bases, and the junction held 8 bases outside the gene matches. CDR3 loop: CSAISTGGVNTEAFF. The DNA of the CDR3 is TGCAGCGCTATATCGACAGGGGGCGTGAACACTGAAGCTTTCTTT.

The chain recombines TRBV12-5 with TRBJ1-2; TRBD1 matches 7 bases. V lost 7 bases and J lost 4; bases outside the gene matches: 6. CDR1 and CDR2 (germline): LGHNT, FRNRAP. CDR3 length equals 13 residues. The CDR3 region has the DNA TGTGCTAGTGCCAGGGGGTCAACCTATGGCTACACCTTC. It encodes CASARGSTYGYTF.

V is TRBV18 and J is TRBJ2-2, with 8 bases that match TRBD1. J was trimmed by 8 bases and V by 3 bases; bases with no gene match: 5. This CDR3 has 14 amino acids. The germline V gene has CDR1 KGHSH and CDR2 LQKENI. DNA of the CDR3: TGTGCCAGCTCACCGCAGGGGGCAGGAGGGGAGCTGTTTTTT. Its translation is CASSPQGAGGELFF.

The V call is TRBV28, the J call TRBJ2-5; 8 nucleotides match TRBD2. V was pared by 3 bases and J by 3 bases, with 15 bases of the junction left unmatched. Germline V lookup: CDR1 MDHEN, CDR2 SYDVKM. This CDR3 comprises 18 residues. In DNA, the CDR3 is TGTGCCAGCAGTTTTTCCTGGGCGGGAGGTCACTCTAAAGAGACCCAGTACTTC. It yields the protein CASSFSWAGGHSKETQYF.

CDR3 residues: CSLGGPDEQFF. For the CDR3, the DNA is TGCAGTCTGGGGGGGCCTGATGAGCAGTTCTTC. The rearrangement links TRBV20-1 to TRBJ2-1; tentative D call: TRBD2 (7 bases). The CDR3 is 11 amino acids. The V gene lost 8 bases and the J gene lost 8 bases, with 13 bases spanning the gap. The germline CDR1 and CDR2 sequences are DFQATT and SNEGSKA (reference sequence).

V usage is TRBV7-6 and J usage is TRBJ1-1; D gene unclear. Trimming cost V 1 base and J 4 bases, with 7 bases left between them. The CDR3 covers 13 residues. Germline V gene data show CDR1 as SGHVS and CDR2 as FNYEAQ. Here the CDR3 reads CASSLESGTEAFF. CDR3 nucleotide sequence: TGTGCCAGCAGCTTAGAGTCGGGCACTGAAGCTTTCTTT.

This rearrangement joins TRBV15 to TRBJ2-7, with TRBD2 identical over 10 bases. The junction had 8 bases not matched to a gene; V was cut back by 3 bases and J by 0 bases. The CDR3 covers 17 residues. Germline lookup yields CDR1 LNHNV and CDR2 YYDKDF (reference sequence). The CDR3 DNA sequence: TGTGCCACCAGCAGGGATCTCCTAGCGGGGGCCTCCTACGAGCAGTACTTC. It encodes CATSRDLLAGASYEQYF.